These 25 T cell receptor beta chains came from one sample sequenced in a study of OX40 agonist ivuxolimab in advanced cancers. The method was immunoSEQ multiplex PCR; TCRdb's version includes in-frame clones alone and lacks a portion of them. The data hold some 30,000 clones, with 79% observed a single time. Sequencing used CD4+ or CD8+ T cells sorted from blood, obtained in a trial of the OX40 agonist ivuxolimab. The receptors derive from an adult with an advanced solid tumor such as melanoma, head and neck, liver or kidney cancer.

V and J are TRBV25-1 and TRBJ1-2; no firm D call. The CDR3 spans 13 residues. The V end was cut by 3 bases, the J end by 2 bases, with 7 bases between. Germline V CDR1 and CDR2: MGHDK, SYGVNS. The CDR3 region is CASSESRNYGYTF. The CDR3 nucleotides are TGTGCCAGCAGTGAGTCCAGGAACTATGGCTACACCTTC.

The CDR3 nucleotides read TGCGCCAGCAGCTTGGAAGGACAGGGTATGAATGAGCAGTTCTTC. It codes for CASSLEGQGMNEQFF. The J gene is TRBJ2-1, the V gene TRBV5-1; TRBD1 matches at 8 bases. The CDR3 contains 15 residues. J lost 7 bases, V lost 0 bases, and 6 bases had no gene match. Germline lookup yields CDR1 SGHRS and CDR2 YFSETQ. Supplemented by reference TRBV5-1 and TRBJ2-1, the full variable domain reads KAGVTQTPRYLIKTRGQQVTLSCSPISGHRSVSWYQQTPGQGLQFLFEYFSETQRNKGNFPGRFSGRQFSNSRSEMNVSTLELGDSALYLCASSLEGQGMNEQFFGPGTRLTVL.

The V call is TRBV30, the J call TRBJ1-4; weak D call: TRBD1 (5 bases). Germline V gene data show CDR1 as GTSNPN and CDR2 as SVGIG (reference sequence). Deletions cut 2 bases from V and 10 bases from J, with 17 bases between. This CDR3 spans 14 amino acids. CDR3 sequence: CAWSRGRAIGKLFF. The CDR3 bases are TGTGCCTGGAGTAGGGGCAGGGCCATTGGAAAACTGTTTTTT.

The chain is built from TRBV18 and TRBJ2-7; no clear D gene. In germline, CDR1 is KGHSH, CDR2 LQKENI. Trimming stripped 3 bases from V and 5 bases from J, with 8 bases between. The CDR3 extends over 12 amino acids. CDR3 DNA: TGTGCCAGCTCACCGGGTTGGAACGAGCAGTACTTC. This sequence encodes CASSPGWNEQYF.

This CDR3 is CASSQVIRGAGAFF. The CDR3 DNA follows: TGTGCCAGCAGCCAAGTTATCCGGGGCGCGGGGGCTTTCTTT. The chain recombines TRBV4-2 with TRBJ1-1, with D possibly TRBD1 on 5 matching bases. The CDR3 is made up of 14 amino acids. Trimming removed 1 base from V and 11 bases from J, with 17 bases in between. Germline loops: CDR1 LGHNA, CDR2 YNFKEQ.

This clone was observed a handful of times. The CDR3 protein is CASSPLTGTEAFF. The CDR3 coding sequence is TGTGCCAGCAGCCCCCTGACCGGAACTGAAGCTTTCTTT. The chain uses TRBV11-2 and TRBJ1-1; D is unclear. Trimming took off 5 bases at V and 5 bases at J, with 12 bases between the two ends. The CDR3 has 13 amino acids. CDR1 and CDR2 from the germline V gene are SGHAT and FQNNGV. The full variable domain, rest sourced from reference TRBV11-2 and TRBJ1-1, is EAGVAQSPRYKIIEKRQSVAFWCNPISGHATLYWYQQILGQGPKLLIQFQNNGVVDDSQLPKDRFSAERLKGVDSTLKIQPAKLEDSAVYLCASSPLTGTEAFFGQGTRLTVV.

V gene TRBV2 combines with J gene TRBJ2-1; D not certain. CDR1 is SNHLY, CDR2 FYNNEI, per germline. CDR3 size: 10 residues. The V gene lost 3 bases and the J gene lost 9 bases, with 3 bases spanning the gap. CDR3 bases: TGTGCCAGCAGTGATGGTGAGCAGTTCTTC. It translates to CASSDGEQFF.

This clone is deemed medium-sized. The CDR3 loop reads CASSSGQSYEQYF. In nucleotides, the CDR3 is TGTGCCAGCAGCTCGGGACAGTCCTACGAGCAGTACTTC. The rearrangement uses TRBV11-2 and TRBJ2-7; 7 bases are a match to TRBD1. The germline V gene encodes CDR1 SGHAT and CDR2 FQNNGV. This CDR3 has 13 amino acids. Trimming removed 4 bases from V and 1 base from J; junction bases left unmatched: 1.

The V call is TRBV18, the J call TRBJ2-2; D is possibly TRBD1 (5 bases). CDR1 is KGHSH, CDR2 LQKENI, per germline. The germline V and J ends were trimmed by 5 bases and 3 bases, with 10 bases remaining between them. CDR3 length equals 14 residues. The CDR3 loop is CASSSDSYTGELFF. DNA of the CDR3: TGTGCCAGCTCATCCGACAGTTACACCGGGGAGCTGTTTTTT.

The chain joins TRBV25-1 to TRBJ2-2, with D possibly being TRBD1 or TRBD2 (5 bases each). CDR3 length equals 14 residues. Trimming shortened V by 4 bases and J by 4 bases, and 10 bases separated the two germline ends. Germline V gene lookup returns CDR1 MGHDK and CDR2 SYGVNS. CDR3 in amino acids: CASSAGTATGELFF. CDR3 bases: TGTGCCAGCAGTGCGGGGACGGCCACCGGGGAGCTGTTTTTT.

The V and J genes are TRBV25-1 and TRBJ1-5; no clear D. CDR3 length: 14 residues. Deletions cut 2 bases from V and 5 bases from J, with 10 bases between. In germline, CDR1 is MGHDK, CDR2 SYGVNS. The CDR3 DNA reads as TGTGCCAGCAGTGAACCAAGGTGGGATCAGCCCCAGCATTTT. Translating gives CASSEPRWDQPQHF.

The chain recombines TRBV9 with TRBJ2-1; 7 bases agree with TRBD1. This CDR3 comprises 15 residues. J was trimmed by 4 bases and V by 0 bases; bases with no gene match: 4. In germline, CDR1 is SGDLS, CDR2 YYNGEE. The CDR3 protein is CASSVGQGVYNEQFF. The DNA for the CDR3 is TGTGCCAGCAGCGTAGGGCAGGGGGTTTACAATGAGCAGTTCTTC.

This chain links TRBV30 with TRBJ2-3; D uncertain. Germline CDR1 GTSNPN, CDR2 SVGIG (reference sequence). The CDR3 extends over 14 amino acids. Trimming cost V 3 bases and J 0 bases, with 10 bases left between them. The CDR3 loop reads CAWRGSASTDTQYF. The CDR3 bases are TGTGCCTGGAGAGGTTCGGCGAGCACAGATACGCAGTATTTT. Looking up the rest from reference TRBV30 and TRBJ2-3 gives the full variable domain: SQTIHQWPATLVQPVGSPLSLECTVEGTSNPNLYWYRQAAGRGLQLLFYSVGIGQISSEVPQNLSASRPQDRQFILSSKKLLLSDSGFYLCAWRGSASTDTQYFGPGTRLTVL.

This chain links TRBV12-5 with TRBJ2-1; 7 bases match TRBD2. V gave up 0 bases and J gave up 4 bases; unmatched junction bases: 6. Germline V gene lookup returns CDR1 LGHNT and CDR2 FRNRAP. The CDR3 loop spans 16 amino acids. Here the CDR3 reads CASGLVTAGPYNEQFF. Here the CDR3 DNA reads TGTGCTAGTGGTTTGGTAACAGCGGGGCCTTACAATGAGCAGTTCTTC.

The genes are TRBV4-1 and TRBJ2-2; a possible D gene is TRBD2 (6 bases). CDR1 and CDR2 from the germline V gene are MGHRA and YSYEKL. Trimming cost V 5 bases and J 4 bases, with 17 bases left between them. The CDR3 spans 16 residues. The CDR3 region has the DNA TGCGCCAGCAGCTCCCGTGGGGACTCCCGCACCGGGGAGCTGTTTTTT. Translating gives CASSSRGDSRTGELFF.

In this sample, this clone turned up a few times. CDR3 loop: CASIRKESTEAFF. The CDR3 bases are TGTGCCAGTATCCGGAAGGAGAGCACTGAAGCTTTCTTT. V is TRBV19 and J is TRBJ1-1; no reliable D call. Trimming removed 7 bases from V and 4 bases from J, with 13 bases in between. Germline V gene sequence: CDR1 LNHDA, CDR2 SQIVND (reference sequence). The CDR3 covers 13 residues. The whole variable domain, remainder taken from reference TRBV19 and TRBJ1-1, is DGGITQSPKYLFRKEGQNVTLSCEQNLNHDAMYWYRQDPGQGLRLIYYSQIVNDFQKGDIAEGYSVSREKKESFPLTVTSAQKNPTAFYLCASIRKESTEAFFGQGTRLTVV.

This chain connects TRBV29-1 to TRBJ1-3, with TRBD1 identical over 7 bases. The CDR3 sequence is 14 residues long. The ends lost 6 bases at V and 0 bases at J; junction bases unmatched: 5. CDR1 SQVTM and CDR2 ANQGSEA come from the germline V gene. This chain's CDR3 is CSVAGGTSGNTIYF. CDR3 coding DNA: TGCAGCGTCGCAGGGGGAACCTCTGGAAACACCATATATTTT.

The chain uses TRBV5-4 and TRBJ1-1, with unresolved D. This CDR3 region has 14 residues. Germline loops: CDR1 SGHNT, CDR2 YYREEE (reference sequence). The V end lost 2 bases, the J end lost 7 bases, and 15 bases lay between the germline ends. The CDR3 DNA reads TGTGCCAGCAGCTTAGACGGGTCAACGGGTGAAGCTTTCTTT. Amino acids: CASSLDGSTGEAFF. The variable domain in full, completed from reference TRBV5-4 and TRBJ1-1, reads ETGVTQSPTHLIKTRGQQVTLRCSSQSGHNTVSWYQQALGQGPQFIFQYYREEENGRGNFPPRFSGLQFPNYSSELNVNALELDDSALYLCASSLDGSTGEAFFGQGTRLTVV.

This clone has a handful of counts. The CDR3 sequence: CASSQRDRGYAGNTIYF. CDR3 nucleotides: TGTGCCAGCAGCCAAAGGGACAGGGGCTATGCTGGAAACACCATATATTTT. The J gene is TRBJ1-3, the V gene TRBV14; TRBD1 matches 10 bases. This CDR3 comprises 17 residues. Looked up from germline, CDR1 is SGHDN and CDR2 is FVKESK. Trimming at V came to 2 bases and at J to 2 bases, leaving 6 bases not matched to a gene.

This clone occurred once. In nucleotides, the CDR3 is TGTGCCAGTAGTATAGTTCGATTCGATACGCAGTATTTT. Amino acid sequence: CASSIVRFDTQYF. V usage is TRBV19 and J usage is TRBJ2-3; D not certain. CDR3 length equals 13 residues. V gave up 1 base and J gave up 6 bases, with 8 bases separating them. CDR1 and CDR2 from the germline V gene are LNHDA and SQIVND (reference sequence).

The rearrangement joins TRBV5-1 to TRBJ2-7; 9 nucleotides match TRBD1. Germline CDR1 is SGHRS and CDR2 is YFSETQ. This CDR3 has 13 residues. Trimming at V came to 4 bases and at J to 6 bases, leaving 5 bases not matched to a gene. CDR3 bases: TGCGCCAGCAGCCCACGGGACAGGGTCGAGCAGTACTTC. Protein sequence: CASSPRDRVEQYF.

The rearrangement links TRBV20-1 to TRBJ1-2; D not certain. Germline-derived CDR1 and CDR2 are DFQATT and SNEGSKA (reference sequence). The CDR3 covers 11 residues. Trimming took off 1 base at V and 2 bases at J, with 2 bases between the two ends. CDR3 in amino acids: CSARVNYGYTF. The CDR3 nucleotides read TGCAGTGCTAGAGTCAACTATGGCTACACCTTC.

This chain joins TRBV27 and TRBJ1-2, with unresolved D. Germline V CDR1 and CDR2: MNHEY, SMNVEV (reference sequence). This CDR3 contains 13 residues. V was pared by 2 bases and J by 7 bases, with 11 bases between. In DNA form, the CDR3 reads TGTGCCAGCAGTTTACGGGGTTTGGGTGGCTACACCTTC. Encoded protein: CASSLRGLGGYTF.

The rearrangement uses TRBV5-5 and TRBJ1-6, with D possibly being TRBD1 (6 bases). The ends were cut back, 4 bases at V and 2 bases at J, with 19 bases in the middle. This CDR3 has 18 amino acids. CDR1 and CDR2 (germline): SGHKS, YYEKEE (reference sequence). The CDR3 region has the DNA TGTGCCAGCAGCCTAGGGGGGTTAGGGAGCACCTATAATTCACCCCTCCACTTT. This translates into CASSLGGLGSTYNSPLHF.

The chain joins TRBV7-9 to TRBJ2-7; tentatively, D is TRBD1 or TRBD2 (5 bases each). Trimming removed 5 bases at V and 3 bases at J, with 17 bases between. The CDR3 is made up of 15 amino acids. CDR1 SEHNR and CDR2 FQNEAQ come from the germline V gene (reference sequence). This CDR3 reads CASSPTGQWVYEQYF. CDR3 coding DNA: TGTGCCAGCAGCCCTACGGGGCAGTGGGTCTACGAGCAGTACTTC.